This T cell receptor (beta chain) was found in a study of Graves' ophthalmopathy and Graves' hyperthyroidism (dated by TCRdb to 2016 to 2019). The study in broad terms: Peripheral blood was collected before any treatment was given, at the time of initial diagnosis. TCR beta repertoire signatures were used to distinguish Graves' ophthalmopathy from Graves' hyperthyroidism and to predict progression to ophthalmopathy. In total, 135 blood samples were TCR-sequenced: approximately 42 ophthalmopathy, roughly 77 hyperthyroidism and roughly 17 hyperthyroidism-to-ophthalmopathy patients. To explore V-J signatures that distinguish ophthalmopathy from hyperthyroidism, a discovery set of 100 patients was enrolled, made up of around 44 with ophthalmopathy and 55 to 65 with stable hyperthyroidism. For independent validation, a separate cohort was made up of approximately 19 hyperthyroidism patients plus 17 patients who later progressed from hyperthyroidism to ophthalmopathy. T-cell repertoires of thyroid tissue and blood were compared in five or six hyperthyroidism patients. Once sampling was done, hyperthyroidism patients were given methimazole at a starting dose of 30 mg daily, while ophthalmopathy patients were given high-dose intravenous methylprednisolone. Results the study describes overall, beyond this receptor: No statistical method was used to predetermine the sample size, and group allocation was not hidden from the investigators. In cross-validation, the 13-signature model distinguished ophthalmopathy from stable hyperthyroidism with about 89% sensitivity and about 81% specificity, while in the test set the corresponding values were about 80% and 75%. Most expanded thyroid clonotypes with frequency above 0.001 were also detected in blood, suggesting blood repertoires may reflect the thyroid immune response. In validation, the model predicted ophthalmopathy progression with 70.59% sensitivity and about 77% specificity; about a dozen predicted patients were CT-confirmed with GO in a median of approximately six months.

The ophthalmopathy patients had moderately to severely active disease, with a Clinical Activity Score of 3 or higher, a NOSPECS grade of 4 or higher, and a disease duration of less than 3 months. Patients were excluded if they had other autoimmune diseases, uncontrolled infections, pregnancy or lactation. Clinical symptoms, serum thyroxine, TRAb, thyroid ultrasound and orbital computed tomography formed the basis of the diagnosis. PBMCs were isolated from approximately 10 ml of fresh peripheral blood by Ficoll-Paque density gradient centrifugation. Total RNA was extracted using Trizol reagent, and RNA quality was checked on an Agilent 2100 Bioanalyzer. TCR beta CDR3 regions were amplified from RNA transcripts for repertoire sequencing. The first round of RT-PCR was done with HTBI primers and the Qiagen OneStep RT-PCR kit, and was followed by a second round of multiplex PCR, then size selection and purification. Sequencing of the libraries was carried out on an Illumina HiSeq2000 in paired-end mode with 100 bp reads. From the authors' description of their analysis: SOAPnuke was used to process the reads, throwing out any read that had adapters, had uncalled bases, had a mean Phred below 15, or lacked an exact constant-primer or identifier match. High-quality paired reads were merged with COPE v1.2.5. Clonotypes were defined as unique nucleotide sequences and were aligned to IMGT TRB V, D and J references using MiTCR v1.1. The analysis was limited to V-J combinations with a frequency above 0.0001, which together covered roughly 99% of the repertoires. A TCR clonal expansion and chaos score per V-J combination was defined as the ratio of F50 clonal expansion to chaos observed in the TCRdist matrix. Features were reduced by Welch's t-statistics and random forest to approximately 12 V-J combinations, which fed a naive Bayes classifier. The similarity between thyroid and blood repertoires was quantified using the Morisita-Horn index. The raw public data were reprocessed by TCRdb itself: fastp quality trimming at Q25, MiXCR clonotype calling, in-frame beta chains only. Records with the same CDR3 protein are collapsed into one entry carrying the most frequent genes and DNA. TCRdb's processing, not the study's, gives the V and J calls here. Here the sample has about 230,000 distinct CDR3 sequences; around 45% occur a single time. The top ten clonotypes cover less than 60% of the sample.

This clonotype was seen only once. Its antigen is unknown. A clone one base away is much larger, so this may be a read error. Inclusive of the bounding cysteine and phenylalanine, the CDR3 is 12 residues long. Kept here is only the CDR3 DNA, which spans 36 bases and is read in frame from base 1. From a lookup of the germline V gene, CDR1 and CDR2 are MGHDK and SYGVNS. Recombination connected TRBV25-1 to TRBJ1-2; 5 matching bases give a weak D call of TRBD1. Input material: peripheral blood. The receptor was derived from an adult man with Graves' ophthalmopathy. The nucleotide sequence reads TGTGCCAGCAGTGATCCAGGGTATGGCTGCACCTTC. This encodes CASSDPGYGCTF.